The rows below give T cell receptor beta chains drawn from one sample of a study of PD-1 blockade in mismatch repair-deficient tumors. Clones were read by immunoSEQ multiplex PCR, and TCRdb kept only the in-frame ones, dropping some. The sample includes over 14,000 clones, roughly 80% seen only once; the top ten take approximately 11%. These TCRs' antigens remain unknown. The source was cells cultured in vitro, collected from a patient treated with pembrolizumab. These receptors all come from an adult with mismatch repair-deficient cancer. CDR3s leave out the opening cysteine and the closing phenylalanine or tryptophan.

j_call | v_call | cdr3_aa
TRBJ1-1 | TRBV21-1 | ASSTRQGKDTEAF
TRBJ2-2 | TRBV7-3 | ASSSQHRGPFTGELF
TRBJ2-1 | TRBV30 | AWKLDRWGLGEQF
TRBJ2-7 | TRBV28 | ASSFGNYYEQY
TRBJ2-3 | TRBV5-4 | ASSSGLVRVTDTQY
TRBJ2-7 | TRBV7-2 | ASSPILYEQY
TRBJ2-4 | TRBV27 | ASSTSRGTVNIQY
TRBJ2-1 | TRBV29-1 | SVEVPSLHYEQF
TRBJ2-3 | TRBV6-4 | ASSPGTGDTDTQY
TRBJ2-7 | TRBV13 | ASSLGTSGSRYEQY
TRBJ2-3 | TRBV28 | ASSLIQIDRGEDTQY
TRBJ2-4 | TRBV10-2 | ASNTGKNIQY
TRBJ2-5 | TRBV28 | ASSPGMQETQY
TRBJ2-1 | TRBV12-5 | ASGPGTDNNEQF
TRBJ1-2 | TRBV6-4 | ASSETGQGVGGYT
TRBJ2-4 | TRBV28 | ASTLRGASAKNIQY
TRBJ1-6 | TRBV14 | ASSQGTGGHSPLH
TRBJ1-1 | TRBV7-3 | ASRVGGNTEAF
TRBJ2-3 | TRBV5-1 | ASSLVGYTDTQY
TRBJ2-7 | TRBV28 | ASQSAGTSGRSEQY
TRBJ2-1 | TRBV20-1 | SGTESNEQF
TRBJ1-1 | TRBV30 | AWSAGSGVNTEAF